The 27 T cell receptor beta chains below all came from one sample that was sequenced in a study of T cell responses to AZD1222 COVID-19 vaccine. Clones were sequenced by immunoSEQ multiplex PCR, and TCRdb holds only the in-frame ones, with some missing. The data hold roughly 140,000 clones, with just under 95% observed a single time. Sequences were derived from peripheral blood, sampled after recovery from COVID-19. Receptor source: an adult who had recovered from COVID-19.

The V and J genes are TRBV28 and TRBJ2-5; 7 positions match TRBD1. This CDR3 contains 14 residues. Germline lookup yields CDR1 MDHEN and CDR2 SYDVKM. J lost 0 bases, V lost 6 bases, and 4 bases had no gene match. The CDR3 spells CASSPDRDQETQYF. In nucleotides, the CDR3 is TGTGCCAGCAGCCCAGACAGGGACCAAGAGACCCAGTACTTC.

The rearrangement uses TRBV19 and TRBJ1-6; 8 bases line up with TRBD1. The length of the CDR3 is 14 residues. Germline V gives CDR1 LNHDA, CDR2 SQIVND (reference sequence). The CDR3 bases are TGTGGGACAGGGACGAGCTCCTATAATTCACCCCTCCACTTT. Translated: CGTGTSSYNSPLHF.

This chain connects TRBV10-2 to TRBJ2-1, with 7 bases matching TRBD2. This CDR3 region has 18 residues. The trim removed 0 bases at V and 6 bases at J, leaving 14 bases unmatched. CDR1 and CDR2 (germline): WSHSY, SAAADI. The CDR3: CASSESTGAGAYGNEQFF. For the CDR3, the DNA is TGCGCCAGCAGTGAGTCGACTGGTGCGGGAGCTTACGGCAATGAGCAGTTCTTC.

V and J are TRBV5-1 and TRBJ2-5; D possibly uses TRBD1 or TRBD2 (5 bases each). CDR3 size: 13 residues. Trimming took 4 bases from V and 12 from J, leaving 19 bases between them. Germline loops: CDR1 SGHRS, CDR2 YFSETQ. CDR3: CASSPRVGDVEYF. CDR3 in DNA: TGCGCCAGCAGCCCCCGGGTGGGGGACGTGGAGTACTTC.

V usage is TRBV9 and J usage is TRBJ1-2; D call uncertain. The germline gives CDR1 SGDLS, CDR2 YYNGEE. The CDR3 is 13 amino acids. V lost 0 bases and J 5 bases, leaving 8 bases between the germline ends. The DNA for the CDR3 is TGTGCCAGCAGCGTAGTGCCAGATTATGGCTACACCTTC. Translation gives CASSVVPDYGYTF. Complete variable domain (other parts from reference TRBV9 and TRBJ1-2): DSGVTQTPKHLITATGQRVTLRCSPRSGDLSVYWYQQSLDQGLQFLIQYYNGEERAKGNILERFSAQQFPDLHSELNLSSLELGDSALYFCASSVVPDYGYTFGSGTRLTVV.

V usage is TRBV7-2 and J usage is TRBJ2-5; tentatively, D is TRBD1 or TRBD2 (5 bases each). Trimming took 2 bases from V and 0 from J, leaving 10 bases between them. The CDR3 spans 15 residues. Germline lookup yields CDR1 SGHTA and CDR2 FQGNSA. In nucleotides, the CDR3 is TGTGCCAGCAGCTTATATTGGGGGTACCAAGAGACCCAGTACTTC. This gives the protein CASSLYWGYQETQYF.

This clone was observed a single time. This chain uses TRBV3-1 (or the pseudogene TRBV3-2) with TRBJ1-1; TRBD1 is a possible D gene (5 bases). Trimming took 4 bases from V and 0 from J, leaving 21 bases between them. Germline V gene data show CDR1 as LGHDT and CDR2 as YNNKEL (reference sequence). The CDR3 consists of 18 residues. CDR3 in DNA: TGTGCCAGCAGCCGAGGGAGGGATTCAGGGTCGTTGAACACTGAAGCTTTCTTT. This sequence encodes CASSRGRDSGSLNTEAFF.

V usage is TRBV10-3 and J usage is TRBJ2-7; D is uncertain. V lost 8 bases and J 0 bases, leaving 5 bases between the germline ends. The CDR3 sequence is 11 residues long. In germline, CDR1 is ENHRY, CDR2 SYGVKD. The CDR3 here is CAIGDSYEQYF. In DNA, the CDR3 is TGTGCCATCGGGGACTCCTACGAGCAGTACTTC.

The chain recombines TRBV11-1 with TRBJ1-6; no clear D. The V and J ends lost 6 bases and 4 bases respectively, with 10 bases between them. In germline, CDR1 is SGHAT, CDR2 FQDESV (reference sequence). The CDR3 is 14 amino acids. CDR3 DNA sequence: TGTGCCAGCAGTCGAACCGTGTATAATTCACCCCTCCACTTT. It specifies CASSRTVYNSPLHF.

CDR3 sequence (DNA): TGTGCCAGTAGTATAGGGGGGGGCCCTTACAATGAGCAGTTCTTC. Amino acids: CASSIGGGPYNEQFF. The chain employs TRBV19 and TRBJ2-1; weak D call: TRBD2 (7 bases). V gave up 1 base and J gave up 4 bases, with 11 bases separating them. This CDR3 spans 15 amino acids. Germline CDR1 is LNHDA and CDR2 is SQIVND (reference sequence).

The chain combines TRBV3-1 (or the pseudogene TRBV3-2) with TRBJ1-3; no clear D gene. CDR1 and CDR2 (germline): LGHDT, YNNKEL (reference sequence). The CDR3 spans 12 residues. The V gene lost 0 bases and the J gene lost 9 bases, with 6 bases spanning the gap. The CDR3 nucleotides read TGTGCCAGCAGCCAAGAAAGTAGCACCATATATTTT. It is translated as CASSQESSTIYF.

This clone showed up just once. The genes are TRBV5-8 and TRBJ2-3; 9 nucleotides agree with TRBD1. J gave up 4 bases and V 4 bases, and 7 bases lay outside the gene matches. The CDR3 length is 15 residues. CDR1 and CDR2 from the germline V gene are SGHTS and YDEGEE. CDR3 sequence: CASSHWDREADTQYF. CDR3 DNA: TGTGCCAGCAGCCACTGGGACAGGGAGGCAGATACGCAGTATTTT.

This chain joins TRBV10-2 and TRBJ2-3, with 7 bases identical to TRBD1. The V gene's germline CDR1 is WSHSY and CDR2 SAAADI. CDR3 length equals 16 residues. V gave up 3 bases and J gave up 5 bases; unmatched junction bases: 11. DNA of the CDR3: TGCGCCAGCAGTGATGGGCAGGGGGTTTACAAAGATACGCAGTATTTT. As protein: CASSDGQGVYKDTQYF.

The CDR3 nucleotides read TGTGCCAGTAGTATGACCAACGGACAGCCCCAGCATTTT. Translated: CASSMTNGQPQHF. The chain links TRBV19 to TRBJ1-5; D remains ambiguous. Trimming took 3 bases from V and 7 from J, leaving 10 bases between them. CDR1 and CDR2 (germline): LNHDA, SQIVND (reference sequence). The CDR3 spans 13 residues. The complete variable domain, with remaining parts taken from reference TRBV19 and TRBJ1-5, reads DGGITQSPKYLFRKEGQNVTLSCEQNLNHDAMYWYRQDPGQGLRLIYYSQIVNDFQKGDIAEGYSVSREKKESFPLTVTSAQKNPTAFYLCASSMTNGQPQHFGDGTRLSIL.

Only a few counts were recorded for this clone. CDR3 in DNA: TGTGCCAGTAGTAAGAGCTCCTATAATTCACCCCTCCACTTT. This translates into CASSKSSYNSPLHF. This chain links TRBV19 with TRBJ1-6; D is ambiguous. The CDR3 totals 14 residues. Germline V gives CDR1 LNHDA, CDR2 SQIVND (reference sequence). V lost 4 bases and J 0 bases, leaving 4 bases between the germline ends.

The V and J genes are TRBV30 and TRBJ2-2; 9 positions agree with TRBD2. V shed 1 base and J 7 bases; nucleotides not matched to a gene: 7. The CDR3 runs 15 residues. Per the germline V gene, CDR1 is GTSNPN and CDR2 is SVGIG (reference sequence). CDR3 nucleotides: TGTGCCTGGAGTGGGGCGGGAGGGCCGGACGGGGAGCTGTTTTTT. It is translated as CAWSGAGGPDGELFF.

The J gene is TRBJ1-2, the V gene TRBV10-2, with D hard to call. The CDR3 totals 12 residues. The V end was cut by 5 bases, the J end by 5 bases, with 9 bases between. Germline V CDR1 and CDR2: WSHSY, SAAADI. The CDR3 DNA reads TGCGCCAGCAGTCCGACTGCTTATGGCTACACCTTC. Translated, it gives CASSPTAYGYTF.

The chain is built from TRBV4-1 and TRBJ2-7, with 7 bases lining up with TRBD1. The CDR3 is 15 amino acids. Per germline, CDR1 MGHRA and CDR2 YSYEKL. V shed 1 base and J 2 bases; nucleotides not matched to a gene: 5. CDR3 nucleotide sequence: TGCGCCAGCAGCCAAGGGTTTCAGGGGGCCTACGAGCAGTACTTC. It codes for CASSQGFQGAYEQYF.

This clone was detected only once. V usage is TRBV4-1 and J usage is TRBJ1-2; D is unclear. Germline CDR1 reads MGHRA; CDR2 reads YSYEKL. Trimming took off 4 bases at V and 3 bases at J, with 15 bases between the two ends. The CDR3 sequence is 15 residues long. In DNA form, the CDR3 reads TGCGCCAGCAGCCCCACGGCGCAGCGTGACTATGGCTACACCTTC. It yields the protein CASSPTAQRDYGYTF.

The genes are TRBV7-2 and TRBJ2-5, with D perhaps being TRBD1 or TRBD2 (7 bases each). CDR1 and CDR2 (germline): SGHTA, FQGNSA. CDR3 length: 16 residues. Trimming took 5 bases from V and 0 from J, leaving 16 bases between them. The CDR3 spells CASSPGGVSHQETQYF. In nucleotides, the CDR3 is TGTGCCAGCAGCCCAGGGGGGGTCTCACACCAAGAGACCCAGTACTTC.

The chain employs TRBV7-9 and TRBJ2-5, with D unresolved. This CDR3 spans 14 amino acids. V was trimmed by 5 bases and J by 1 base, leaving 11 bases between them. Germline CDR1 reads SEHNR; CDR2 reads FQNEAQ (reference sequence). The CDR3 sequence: CASSPRQLQETQYF. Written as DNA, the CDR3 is TGTGCCAGCAGCCCTAGGCAGCTCCAAGAGACCCAGTACTTC.

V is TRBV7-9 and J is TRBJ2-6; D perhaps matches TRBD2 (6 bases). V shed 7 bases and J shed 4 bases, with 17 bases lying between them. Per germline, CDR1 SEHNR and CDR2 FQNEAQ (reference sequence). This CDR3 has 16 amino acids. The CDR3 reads CASIEGGVSGANVLTF. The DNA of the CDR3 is TGTGCCAGCATCGAAGGAGGGGTTTCAGGGGCCAACGTCCTGACTTTC.

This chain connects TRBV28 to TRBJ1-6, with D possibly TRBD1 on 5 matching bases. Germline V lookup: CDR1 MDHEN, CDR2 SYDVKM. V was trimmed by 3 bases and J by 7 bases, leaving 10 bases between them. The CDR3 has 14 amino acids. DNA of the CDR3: TGTGCCAGCAGTTTGGTTAGACAGAATTCACCCCTCCACTTT. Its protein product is CASSLVRQNSPLHF.

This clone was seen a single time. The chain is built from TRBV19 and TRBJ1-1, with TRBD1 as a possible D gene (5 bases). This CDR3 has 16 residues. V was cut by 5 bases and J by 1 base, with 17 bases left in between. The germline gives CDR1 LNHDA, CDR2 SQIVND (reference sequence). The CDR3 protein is CASSPHGAIGNTEAFF. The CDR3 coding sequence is TGTGCCAGTAGTCCCCACGGGGCCATAGGGAACACTGAAGCTTTCTTT.

CDR3 residues: CASSLTSVLGAETQYF. The CDR3 DNA is TGTGCCAGCAGCTTAACTTCCGTCCTAGGGGCAGAGACCCAGTACTTC. The chain joins TRBV13 to TRBJ2-5; tentative D call: TRBD1 (5 bases). The germline V and J ends were trimmed by 2 bases and 4 bases, with 17 bases remaining between them. The germline gives CDR1 PRHDT, CDR2 FYEKMQ (reference sequence). The CDR3 consists of 16 residues.

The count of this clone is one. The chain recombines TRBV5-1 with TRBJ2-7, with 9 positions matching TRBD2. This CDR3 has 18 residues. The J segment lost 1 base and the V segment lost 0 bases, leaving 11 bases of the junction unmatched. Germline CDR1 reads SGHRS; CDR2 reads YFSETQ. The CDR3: CASSLGRAGGVHSYEQYF. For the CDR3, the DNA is TGCGCCAGCAGCTTGGGTCGAGCGGGAGGCGTCCATTCCTACGAGCAGTACTTC.

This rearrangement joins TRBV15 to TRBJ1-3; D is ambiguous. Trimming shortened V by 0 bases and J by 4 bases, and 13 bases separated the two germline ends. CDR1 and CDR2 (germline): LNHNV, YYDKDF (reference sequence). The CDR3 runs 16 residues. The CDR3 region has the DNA TGTGCCACCAGCAGAGAGGGCAGGCCCACAGGAAACACCATATATTTT. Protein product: CATSREGRPTGNTIYF.